This passage covers 21 T cell receptor beta chains from one sample sequenced in a study of technical replicates of blood from a handful of donors. Here immunoSEQ multiplex PCR was the method, and the copy in TCRdb shows in-frame clones only, minus some. The sample has 15,000 to 20,000 clones; around 87% are singletons. The sequenced sample consisted of PBMCs. The receptors originated from a human donor in good health.

As DNA, the CDR3 is TGTGCCAGCAGCGTATCAGGGAGCGGGAGAACTTACGAGCAGTACTTC. This encodes CASSVSGSGRTYEQYF. The chain couples TRBV9 to TRBJ2-7, with 8 nucleotides matching TRBD2. The CDR3 has 16 residues. Germline V gene lookup returns CDR1 SGDLS and CDR2 YYNGEE. V shed 1 base and J 4 bases; nucleotides not matched to a gene: 10.

V is TRBV9 and J is TRBJ1-5, with D possibly matching TRBD1 (6 bases). Germline V gene sequence: CDR1 SGDLS, CDR2 YYNGEE. The CDR3 is 16 amino acids. Trimming cost V 3 bases and J 1 base, with 14 bases left between them. The DNA for the CDR3 is TGTGCCAGCAGCGACGACCAGGGGTACAGCAATCAGCCCCAGCATTTT. This translates into CASSDDQGYSNQPQHF.

V gene TRBV7-7 combines with J gene TRBJ2-5; TRBD1 matches 10 bases. The CDR3 totals 15 residues. J was trimmed by 5 bases and V by 4 bases; bases with no gene match: 7. The V gene's germline CDR1 is SSHAT and CDR2 FNYEAQ (reference sequence). CDR3: CASSSDRGRGETQYF. CDR3 coding DNA: TGTGCCAGCAGCTCCGACAGGGGGCGCGGGGAGACCCAGTACTTC.

The CDR3 is CASRPVSGGLSGANVLTF. CDR3 in DNA: TGCGCCAGCAGGCCCGTCTCGGGGGGCTTATCGGGGGCCAACGTCCTGACTTTC. This chain uses TRBV5-1 with TRBJ2-6; TRBD2 might be the D (7 bases). Trimming shortened V by 5 bases and J by 4 bases, and 22 bases separated the two germline ends. Per the germline V gene, CDR1 is SGHRS and CDR2 is YFSETQ. The CDR3 covers 18 residues. The complete variable domain, with remaining parts taken from reference TRBV5-1 and TRBJ2-6, reads KAGVTQTPRYLIKTRGQQVTLSCSPISGHRSVSWYQQTPGQGLQFLFEYFSETQRNKGNFPGRFSGRQFSNSRSEMNVSTLELGDSALYLCASRPVSGGLSGANVLTFGAGSRLTVL.

J is TRBJ2-5 and V is TRBV6-5; 9 bases are a match to TRBD1. V trimming: 2 bases; J trimming: 2 bases; junction bases outside the gene matches: 3. The CDR3 contains 15 residues. Germline assignment: CDR1 MNHEY and CDR2 SVGAGI. The DNA for the CDR3 is TGTGCCAGCAGTTACACCGGACAGGGGCAAGAGACCCAGTACTTC. Protein sequence: CASSYTGQGQETQYF.

The V and J genes are TRBV9 and TRBJ1-2; D might be TRBD1 (5 bases). This CDR3 has 15 residues. Trimming cost V 3 bases and J 3 bases, with 15 bases left between them. Germline V lookup: CDR1 SGDLS, CDR2 YYNGEE. CDR3 DNA: TGTGCCAGCAGCGGACCCGGGCAGGGTGACTATGGCTACACCTTC. It encodes CASSGPGQGDYGYTF.

CDR3 nucleotide sequence: TGTGCCAGCAGCTTAGGGACATACTCCTACGAGCAGTACTTC. Protein product: CASSLGTYSYEQYF. The V gene is TRBV11-1, the J gene TRBJ2-7; D is perhaps TRBD1 (5 bases). Trimming shortened V by 1 base and J by 0 bases, and 7 bases separated the two germline ends. Germline CDR1 SGHAT, CDR2 FQDESV (reference sequence). CDR3 length: 14 amino acids.

J is TRBJ1-2 and V is TRBV7-2, with D perhaps TRBD1 (6 bases). The V end lost 3 bases, the J end lost 8 bases, and 10 bases lay between the germline ends. This CDR3 spans 12 amino acids. The germline gives CDR1 SGHTA, CDR2 FQGNSA. CDR3 loop: CASSFNRDGYTF. The CDR3 DNA sequence: TGTGCCAGCAGCTTCAACAGGGACGGCTACACCTTC.

This chain uses TRBV5-5 with TRBJ1-2; the match to TRBD1 covers 7 bases. V lost 1 base, J lost 6 bases, and 3 bases stayed unmatched. The CDR3 loop spans 13 amino acids. CDR1 SGHKS and CDR2 YYEKEE come from the germline V gene (reference sequence). The CDR3 DNA reads TGTGCCAGCAGCTTGAAGGGGGCGGATGGCTACACCTTC. It encodes CASSLKGADGYTF.

The table lists this clone with a count of one. The V call is TRBV28, the J call TRBJ2-1; perhaps TRBD2 as D (5 bases). V lost 5 bases, J lost 5 bases, and 13 bases lay in between. The CDR3 is 14 amino acids. Germline CDR1 and CDR2: MDHEN and SYDVKM. CDR3 nucleotides: TGTGCCAGCAGTGGTATAGCGCCCCACAATGAGCAGTTCTTC. This translates into CASSGIAPHNEQFF.

The chain recombines TRBV28 with TRBJ2-1, with 10 bases identical to TRBD1. The CDR3 extends over 17 amino acids. The ends lost 1 base at V and 4 bases at J; junction bases unmatched: 7. The germline CDR1 and CDR2 sequences are MDHEN and SYDVKM. CDR3 nucleotide sequence: TGTGCCAGCAGTTTATATGAGGGACAGGGGAGTTACAATGAGCAGTTCTTC. As protein: CASSLYEGQGSYNEQFF.

V and J are TRBV7-9 and TRBJ1-1, with D possibly matching TRBD1 (6 bases). The germline V and J ends were trimmed by 0 bases and 4 bases, with 18 bases remaining between them. Germline V gives CDR1 SEHNR, CDR2 FQNEAQ (reference sequence). This CDR3 has 17 amino acids. As DNA, the CDR3 is TGTGCCAGCAGCTTAGCAGGGGGGGAGGGTGTGACCACTGAAGCTTTCTTT. Translating gives CASSLAGGEGVTTEAFF.

CDR3 nucleotide sequence: TGTGCCAGCAGTTCTCGACAGAAGAAAAACATTCAGTACTTC. It specifies CASSSRQKKNIQYF. The V and J genes are TRBV6-5 and TRBJ2-4; a weak D match, TRBD1 (5 bases). V lost 4 bases and J 4 bases, leaving 11 bases between the germline ends. The germline V gene has CDR1 MNHEY and CDR2 SVGAGI. The CDR3 totals 14 residues.

The V call is TRBV18, the J call TRBJ2-3; D gene uncertain. CDR1 is KGHSH, CDR2 LQKENI, per germline. Trimming took off 2 bases at V and 3 bases at J, with 6 bases between the two ends. The CDR3 loop spans 13 amino acids. CDR3 DNA sequence: TGTGCCAGCTCACCAATTCGGACAGATACGCAGTATTTT. It specifies CASSPIRTDTQYF.

The V and J genes are TRBV5-1 and TRBJ2-5, with 7 bases that match TRBD1. V lost 4 bases, J lost 3 bases, and 6 bases stayed unmatched. Germline values: CDR1 SGHRS, CDR2 YFSETQ. The CDR3 totals 14 residues. The CDR3 region has the DNA TGCGCCAGCAGCAACCCCGGGACAGAAGAGACCCAGTACTTC. Translating it yields CASSNPGTEETQYF.

The chain combines TRBV19 with TRBJ2-1; 11 bases agree with TRBD2. V lost 7 bases and J lost 4; bases outside the gene matches: 6. Germline V gene sequence: CDR1 LNHDA, CDR2 SQIVND (reference sequence). The CDR3 is 15 amino acids. As DNA, the CDR3 is TGTGCCAGTATGGAACTAGCGGGAGAGTACAATGAGCAGTTCTTC. The encoded protein is CASMELAGEYNEQFF. The whole variable domain, remainder taken from reference TRBV19 and TRBJ2-1, is DGGITQSPKYLFRKEGQNVTLSCEQNLNHDAMYWYRQDPGQGLRLIYYSQIVNDFQKGDIAEGYSVSREKKESFPLTVTSAQKNPTAFYLCASMELAGEYNEQFFGPGTRLTVL.

The table lists this clone with a few counts. The chain joins TRBV11-3 to TRBJ1-1, with 9 bases lining up with TRBD1. Germline V gene data show CDR1 as SGHNT and CDR2 as YENEEA. Unmatched junction bases numbered 7, after V lost 4 bases and J lost 7 bases. This CDR3 has 14 residues. The CDR3 DNA reads TGTGCCAGCAGCTGGGGGACAGGGAGTGGTGAAGCTTTCTTT. Translation: CASSWGTGSGEAFF. Combining the CDR3 with reference TRBV11-3 and TRBJ1-1 gives the whole variable domain EAGVVQSPRYKIIEKKQPVAFWCNPISGHNTLYWYLQNLGQGPELLIRYENEEAVDDSQLPKDRFSAERLKGVDSTLKIQPAELGDSAVYLCASSWGTGSGEAFFGQGTRLTVV.

The chain couples TRBV5-1 to TRBJ2-1; 10 bases are a match to TRBD2. The germline gives CDR1 SGHRS, CDR2 YFSETQ. Trimming removed 4 bases from V and 4 bases from J; junction bases left unmatched: 8. The CDR3 runs 16 residues. CDR3 in DNA: TGCGCCAGCAGCAGGACTAGCGGAGGGGTGTACAATGAGCAGTTCTTC. As protein: CASSRTSGGVYNEQFF.

V and J are TRBV5-1 and TRBJ2-3, with a possible D match to TRBD2 (6 bases). CDR3 size: 15 residues. The V end was cut by 2 bases, the J end by 2 bases, with 12 bases between. Per germline, CDR1 SGHRS and CDR2 YFSETQ. This CDR3 reads CASSFGSSDTDTQYF. CDR3 nucleotide sequence: TGCGCCAGCAGCTTTGGGTCTAGCGACACAGATACGCAGTATTTT.

This chain connects TRBV6-4 to TRBJ2-2; possible D gene TRBD1, 6 bases. The CDR3 is made up of 13 amino acids. With 4 bases removed from V and 3 bases from J, the gap between germline ends came to 6 bases. The germline V gene has CDR1 MRHNA and CDR2 SNTAGT. In DNA, the CDR3 is TGTGCCAGCAGTGGGACAGACACCGGGGAGCTGTTTTTT. Translation: CASSGTDTGELFF.

The chain uses TRBV29-1 and TRBJ2-5; 9 bases fit TRBD2. This CDR3 spans 12 amino acids. V shed 7 bases and J 5 bases; nucleotides not matched to a gene: 5. Per germline, CDR1 SQVTM and CDR2 ANQGSEA. CDR3 coding DNA: TGCAGCGCGCGGGGGGGGCGGGAGACCCAGTACTTC. Amino acid sequence: CSARGGRETQYF.